This T cell receptor (beta chain) was sequenced in a study of T-cell memory formation after mild COVID-19. Study-level results: Clones contracting day 15 to 85 were balanced CD4/CD8; later expanders leaned CD4+. Pre-infection memory already had some responding clones, implying cross-reactive memory joined.

Germline V gene sequence: CDR1 MNHEY, CDR2 SVGAGI. The CDR3 loop spans 11 amino acids. Trimming took off 5 bases at V and 7 bases at J, with 8 bases between the two ends. This clonotype occurred a few times. Its antigen remains unidentified. Constant-segment primers and 5'RACE yielded cDNA libraries for TCR alpha and TCR beta, each carrying sample barcodes and UMIs. TCRdb redid the calling of the 5' RACE reads with MiXCR, one entry per CDR3 protein. The repertoire has roughly 450,000 distinct CDR3 sequences, over 15% of them found once; the top ten carry more than 9%. J is TRBJ1-2 and V is TRBV6-5; D might be TRBD1 (6 bases). This clonotype was sampled from an adult woman who had mild COVID-19 (a few samples of this study predate the infection). Cell type and time point are not known. The material sequenced was PBMCs or a T cell subset sorted from them (not recorded which). Written as DNA, the CDR3 is TGTGCCAGCAGTCCAGGGGCTGGCTACACCTTC. Amino acids: CASSPGAGYTF.